The table lists the clone carrying this TCR beta chain with many counts. Time point defined: blood at routine non-recurrence follow-up after resection. The entry originates in a study of spatial heterogeneity in lung cancer. V lost 6 bases to trimming and J lost 5 bases; unmatched junction nucleotides: 4. CDR3 length: 13 amino acids. CDR1 and CDR2 from the germline V gene are MNHEY and SMNVEV (reference sequence). Each CDR3 protein gets one entry after TCRdb re-called the 5' RACE reads with MiXCR. The sample records 100,000 to 120,000 distinct CDR3 sequences, less than 14% being singletons. The sample consisted of PBMCs, taken at follow-up. The rearrangement links TRBV27 to TRBJ1-1, with TRBD1 matching over 9 bases. The receptor's source is a female donor with early-stage non-small cell lung cancer. The CDR3 is CASRGQGLTEAFF. The CDR3 nucleotides are TGTGCCAGCAGGGGACAGGGTCTGACTGAAGCTTTCTTT.